What follows are 12 T cell receptor beta chains derived from one specimen sequenced in a study of T cells in localized non-small cell lung cancer. TCRdb keeps only in-frame clones here, not all; method: immunoSEQ multiplex PCR. The repertoire holds roughly 71,000 clones, with 86% as singletons. Sample: peripheral blood, taken before any cancer treatment. These receptors all stem from a male donor aged 60 or older with stage III squamous cell lung carcinoma.

This chain links TRBV29-1 with TRBJ2-7; D gene ambiguous. V lost 4 bases and J lost 3, with 10 bases in between. Germline V gene lookup returns CDR1 SQVTM and CDR2 ANQGSEA. This CDR3 comprises 12 residues. This chain's CDR3 is CSVGHTDYEQYF. For the CDR3, the DNA is TGCAGCGTTGGACATACTGACTACGAGCAGTACTTC.

The chain uses TRBV6-5 and TRBJ1-2; no reliable D call. Deletions cut 7 bases from V and 4 bases from J, with 13 bases between. The CDR3 has 13 residues. Germline V CDR1 and CDR2: MNHEY, SVGAGI. CDR3 protein: CASMPAFAYGYTF. The CDR3 nucleotides read TGTGCCAGCATGCCAGCCTTTGCCTATGGCTACACCTTC.

This chain joins TRBV6-5 and TRBJ2-7, with TRBD1 identical over 9 bases. CDR3 length: 16 amino acids. J was trimmed by 0 bases and V by 4 bases; bases with no gene match: 7. Germline V CDR1 and CDR2: MNHEY, SVGAGI. In DNA form, the CDR3 reads TGTGCCAGCAGTTTTAAACAGGGGGCAAGCTCCTACGAGCAGTACTTC. This translates into CASSFKQGASSYEQYF.

This chain joins TRBV6-5 and TRBJ1-2; a weak D match, TRBD1 (6 bases). The CDR3 has 15 residues. Germline CDR1 reads MNHEY; CDR2 reads SVGAGI. V was shortened by 7 bases and J by 2 bases, with 17 bases between the two germline ends. Here the CDR3 reads CASTSQGQPNYGYTF. DNA for the CDR3: TGTGCCAGCACCAGCCAGGGGCAACCAAACTATGGCTACACCTTC.

V gene TRBV7-2 combines with J gene TRBJ1-5, with TRBD1 identical over 8 bases. CDR1 is SGHTA and CDR2 is FQGNSA in the germline V gene. The CDR3 has 15 residues. Unmatched junction bases numbered 10, after V lost 6 bases and J lost 6 bases. CDR3 in DNA: TGTGCCAGCAGTCCAGGGGGCGCGGTAGCTCAGCCCCAGCATTTT. Protein sequence: CASSPGGAVAQPQHF. Together with reference TRBV7-2 and TRBJ1-5, the CDR3 gives the full variable domain: GAGVSQSPSNKVTEKGKDVELRCDPISGHTALYWYRQSLGQGLEFLIYFQGNSAPDKSGLPSDRFSAERTGGSVSTLTIQRTQQEDSAVYLCASSPGGAVAQPQHFGDGTRLSIL.

The CDR3 DNA sequence: TGCGCCAGCAGTCAATGGGGCAGGGGCAATTCCTTTAATCAGCCCCAGCATTTT. Protein: CASSQWGRGNSFNQPQHF. This chain links TRBV23-1 with TRBJ1-5; possibly TRBD1 for D (6 bases). TRBV23-1 is flagged as an ORF with uncertain function. V was cut by 1 base and J by 4 bases, with 20 bases left in between. The length of the CDR3 is 18 residues.

V usage is TRBV5-4 and J usage is TRBJ2-3, with D unresolved. From germline, CDR1 is SGHNT and CDR2 YYREEE (reference sequence). Trimming removed 2 bases at V and 3 bases at J, with 10 bases between. The CDR3 contains 14 residues. DNA of the CDR3: TGTGCCAGCAGCTTAGTTCTAGATACAGATACGCAGTATTTT. It encodes CASSLVLDTDTQYF.

The chain joins TRBV5-4 to TRBJ2-7; D not resolved. CDR3 length: 13 amino acids. With 0 bases removed from V and 5 bases from J, the gap between germline ends came to 9 bases. Germline CDR1 and CDR2: SGHNT and YYREEE (reference sequence). CDR3 loop: CASSLAGGNEQYV. The CDR3 nucleotides read TGTGCCAGCAGCTTGGCCGGTGGGAACGAGCAGTACGTC.

This clone appeared a few times. The V call is TRBV5-1, the J call TRBJ2-2, with D maybe TRBD2 (5 bases). There are 12 residues in the CDR3. Germline lookup yields CDR1 SGHRS and CDR2 YFSETQ. V was pared by 1 base and J by 7 bases, with 5 bases between. CDR3 nucleotide sequence: TGCGCCAGCAGCTTGAGCGGCGGGGAGCTGTTTTTT. Translation: CASSLSGGELFF.

This chain links TRBV29-1 with TRBJ2-1; D remains ambiguous. The CDR3 extends over 11 amino acids. Germline-derived CDR1 and CDR2 are SQVTM and ANQGSEA. The germline V and J ends were trimmed by 4 bases and 4 bases, with 5 bases remaining between them. This CDR3 is CSVARYNEQFF. CDR3 nucleotides: TGCAGCGTTGCAAGGTACAATGAGCAGTTCTTC.

V and J are TRBV16 and TRBJ1-5, with 12 bases fitting TRBD1. The CDR3 extends over 16 amino acids. The germline CDR1 and CDR2 sequences are KGHSY and FQNENV. Losses at the gene ends were 3 bases for V and 7 bases for J; bases not matched to a gene: 7. CDR3 sequence reads: CASSHEGQGAKQPQHF. CDR3 in DNA: TGTGCCAGCAGCCACGAGGGACAGGGGGCAAAACAGCCCCAGCATTTT.

J is TRBJ2-7 and V is TRBV4-3, with 8 bases fitting TRBD1. Germline lookup yields CDR1 LGHNA and CDR2 YSLEER. There are 15 residues in the CDR3. The trim removed 2 bases at V and 0 bases at J, leaving 3 bases unmatched. The CDR3 region is CASSQTGGSSYEQYF. CDR3 DNA: TGCGCCAGCAGCCAAACAGGGGGGAGCTCCTACGAGCAGTACTTC.